These 19 T cell receptor beta chains were sequenced from one sample in a study of untreated major depressive disorder. TCRdb keeps only in-frame clones here, not all; method: immunoSEQ multiplex PCR. This sample carries approximately 20,000 clones, around 87% of them seen once, and the ten largest clones take 5% to 5.5%. Source material: CD4+ T cells from PBMCs. The receptors here all came from a woman in her twenties or thirties in good health.

The V call is TRBV4-3, the J call TRBJ1-3, with D maybe TRBD1 (5 bases). The germline V gene has CDR1 LGHNA and CDR2 YSLEER. The V end was cut by 0 bases, the J end by 0 bases, with 15 bases between. CDR3 size: 18 residues. CDR3 sequence (DNA): TGCGCCAGCAGCCAAGAGATGATTTGGGGCGACTCTGGAAACACCATATATTTT. Translated: CASSQEMIWGDSGNTIYF.

Turning to this clone: Mismatch with germline at one junction end may stem from a read error. The V and J genes are TRBV11-2 and TRBJ1-2; D is ambiguous. The CDR3 contains 12 residues. CDR1 and CDR2 from the germline V gene are SGHAT and FQNNGV. CDR3 sequence reads: CASSLALGQVYF. The CDR3 nucleotides read TGTGCCAGCAGCTTAGCTCTCGGGCAGGTCTACTTC.

This chain links TRBV13 with TRBJ2-7; D is uncertain. Trimming cost V 0 bases and J 2 bases, with 8 bases left between them. CDR1 and CDR2 (germline): PRHDT, FYEKMQ (reference sequence). The CDR3 length is 14 residues. The CDR3 nucleotides are TGTGCCAGCAGCTTAGGCCCGAGCACCTACGAGCAGTACTTC. Its translation is CASSLGPSTYEQYF.

The V call is TRBV7-2, the J call TRBJ1-2, with TRBD1 matching 8 bases. This CDR3 comprises 17 residues. Germline V lookup: CDR1 SGHTA, CDR2 FQGNSA. V shed 3 bases, J shed 4 bases, and the junction held 13 bases outside the gene matches. CDR3 amino acids: CASSLGVTGGESYGYTF. Here the CDR3 DNA reads TGTGCCAGCAGCTTGGGTGTCACAGGGGGGGAGAGCTATGGCTACACCTTC.

The chain combines TRBV25-1 with TRBJ1-2, with D unclear. This CDR3 has 14 residues. Germline V gives CDR1 MGHDK, CDR2 SYGVNS. Trimming stripped 2 bases from V and 7 bases from J, with 14 bases between. CDR3 DNA: TGTGCCAGCAGTGAAGGAGGGTCTCGGGGTGGCTACACCTTC. As protein: CASSEGGSRGGYTF.

The chain combines TRBV7-3 with TRBJ2-2, with TRBD1 as a possible D gene (5 bases). V shed 5 bases and J shed 5 bases, with 18 bases lying between them. CDR1 and CDR2 (germline): SGHTA, FQGTGA. The CDR3 extends over 16 amino acids. The CDR3 DNA follows: TGTGCCAGCAGCCCCAGAGCAGGGTTTCGTACCGGGGAGCTGTTTTTT. It specifies CASSPRAGFRTGELFF. Full variable domain (outside the CDR3, taken from reference TRBV7-3 and TRBJ2-2): GAGVSQTPSNKVTEKGKYVELRCDPISGHTALYWYRQSLGQGPEFLIYFQGTGAADDSGLPNDRFFAVRPEGSVSTLKIQRTERGDSAVYLCASSPRAGFRTGELFFGEGSRLTVL.

The chain couples TRBV2 to TRBJ1-2; the D gene is possibly TRBD1 (6 bases). V shed 4 bases and J shed 12 bases, with 15 bases lying between them. This CDR3 has 12 amino acids. CDR1 SNHLY and CDR2 FYNNEI come from the germline V gene. For the CDR3, the DNA is TGTGCCAGCAGTGCCCCCTTACAGGGACACACCTTC. Its translation: CASSAPLQGHTF. Full variable domain (remainder filled in from reference TRBV2 and TRBJ1-2): EPEVTQTPSHQVTQMGQEVILRCVPISNHLYFYWYRQILGQKVEFLVSFYNNEISEKSEIFDDQFSVERPDGSNFTLKIRSTKLEDSAMYFCASSAPLQGHTFGSGTRLTVV.

The chain joins TRBV27 to TRBJ2-1, with 9 bases fitting TRBD2. Per the germline V gene, CDR1 is MNHEY and CDR2 is SMNVEV (reference sequence). V shed 3 bases and J 5 bases; nucleotides not matched to a gene: 5. This CDR3 has 15 amino acids. CDR3 nucleotide sequence: TGTGCCAGCAGTTTGGGACTAGCCATGAACAATGAGCAGTTCTTC. It codes for CASSLGLAMNNEQFF.

The V gene is TRBV6-6, the J gene TRBJ2-3; 11 bases agree with TRBD1. The ends lost 6 bases at V and 4 bases at J; junction bases unmatched: 6. The CDR3 totals 15 residues. Germline lookup yields CDR1 MNHNY and CDR2 SVGAGI (reference sequence). CDR3 bases: TGTGCCAGCAGGAAGGGACAGGGGGGCGCAGATACGCAGTATTTT. Protein product: CASRKGQGGADTQYF.

V usage is TRBV2 and J usage is TRBJ1-4, with D possibly TRBD1 on 6 matching bases. Looked up from germline, CDR1 is SNHLY and CDR2 is FYNNEI. The CDR3 sequence is 15 residues long. Trimming pared 6 bases from V and 3 bases from J, leaving 14 bases between. CDR3 region: CASRARTVPNEKLFF. CDR3 bases: TGTGCCAGCAGGGCAAGGACAGTTCCTAATGAAAAACTGTTTTTT.

The chain employs TRBV9 and TRBJ1-2; 8 positions match TRBD1. There are 16 residues in the CDR3. V gave up 3 bases and J gave up 1 base; unmatched junction bases: 8. The germline V gene encodes CDR1 SGDLS and CDR2 YYNGEE. This CDR3 reads CASSETGTGNNYGYTF. The DNA for the CDR3 is TGTGCCAGCAGCGAGACCGGGACAGGAAATAACTATGGCTACACCTTC. Using reference TRBV9 and TRBJ1-2 for the parts outside the CDR3, the full variable domain is DSGVTQTPKHLITATGQRVTLRCSPRSGDLSVYWYQQSLDQGLQFLIQYYNGEERAKGNILERFSAQQFPDLHSELNLSSLELGDSALYFCASSETGTGNNYGYTFGSGTRLTVV.

The chain has TRBV14 and TRBJ2-7; possibly TRBD1 for D (6 bases). V lost 4 bases to trimming and J lost 3 bases, with 13 bases between them. The CDR3 consists of 14 residues. Looked up from germline, CDR1 is SGHDN and CDR2 is FVKESK. CDR3 in amino acids: CASSLQGSLYEQYF. The CDR3 DNA reads as TGTGCCAGCAGCCTGCAGGGGTCCCTCTACGAGCAGTACTTC.

The CDR3 nucleotides read TGTGCCAGCAGTTTGGGACAGGGCTTCAATCAGCCCCAGCATTTT. Translated, it gives CASSLGQGFNQPQHF. The chain uses TRBV27 and TRBJ1-5; 9 nucleotides line up with TRBD1. The CDR3 totals 15 residues. V shed 3 bases and J 3 bases; nucleotides not matched to a gene: 3. Germline CDR1 is MNHEY and CDR2 is SMNVEV (reference sequence).

The J gene is TRBJ1-3, the V gene TRBV30; 11 bases align to TRBD1. The V gene end was trimmed by 2 bases and the J gene end by 3 bases; junction bases not matched to a gene: 9. The CDR3 is made up of 17 amino acids. Germline loops: CDR1 GTSNPN, CDR2 SVGIG (reference sequence). DNA for the CDR3: TGTGCCTGGAGTACTGCAGGAGGGACAGGGGGTGGAAACACCATATATTTT. Protein sequence: CAWSTAGGTGGGNTIYF. The whole variable domain, filled in from reference TRBV30 and TRBJ1-3, reads SQTIHQWPATLVQPVGSPLSLECTVEGTSNPNLYWYRQAAGRGLQLLFYSVGIGQISSEVPQNLSASRPQDRQFILSSKKLLLSDSGFYLCAWSTAGGTGGGNTIYFGEGSWLTVV.

The chain employs TRBV28 and TRBJ2-7; D remains unclear. Per the germline V gene, CDR1 is MDHEN and CDR2 is SYDVKM. The CDR3 is made up of 12 amino acids. V was shortened by 5 bases and J by 4 bases, with 9 bases between the two germline ends. This chain's CDR3 is CASSRQWYEQYF. In DNA form, the CDR3 reads TGTGCCAGCAGTCGTCAGTGGTACGAGCAGTACTTC.

The genes are TRBV7-2 and TRBJ1-6, with TRBD1 identical over 8 bases. Trimming removed 3 bases from V and 7 bases from J; junction bases left unmatched: 5. The germline V gene encodes CDR1 SGHTA and CDR2 FQGNSA. CDR3 length equals 15 residues. CDR3 loop: CASSFQGAGNSPLHF. CDR3 nucleotides: TGTGCCAGCAGCTTCCAGGGGGCGGGAAATTCACCCCTCCACTTT.

The V call is TRBV9, the J call TRBJ2-2; D is tentatively TRBD1 or TRBD2 (5 bases each). Germline V gene lookup returns CDR1 SGDLS and CDR2 YYNGEE. The CDR3 is 14 amino acids. Trimming took 4 bases from V and 6 from J, leaving 13 bases between them. In nucleotides, the CDR3 is TGTGCCAGCAGCCTAACCGGGACGCCCGGGGAGCTGTTTTTT. Translating it yields CASSLTGTPGELFF.

The chain employs TRBV1 and TRBJ2-3; the D call of TRBD1 is as the table states it, not checked on the DNA. TRBV1 is described as a pseudogene. The CDR3 covers 18 residues. CDR3 DNA: TGCACCAGCAGCCAAGAAACAGGTGACCCGCCTAGCACAGATACGCAGTATTTT. This gives the protein CTSSQETGDPPSTDTQYF.

The chain links TRBV25-1 to TRBJ2-5, with D possibly TRBD2 on 5 matching bases. This CDR3 spans 14 amino acids. V shed 8 bases and J shed 1 base, with 14 bases lying between them. Germline loops: CDR1 MGHDK, CDR2 SYGVNS. CDR3 in DNA: TGTGCCAGCGGTCTTGGTGGAGGCCAAGAGACCCAGTACTTC. The encoded protein is CASGLGGGQETQYF.